This T cell receptor (beta chain) is from a study of T-cell reconstitution after alpha-beta-depleted transplantation in children. V lost 4 bases and J 9 bases, leaving 16 bases between the germline ends. The CDR3 spans 15 residues. Germline lookup yields CDR1 MNHNS and CDR2 SASEGT. The table lists this clonotype with a few counts. TCRbeta library construction was performed incorporating unique molecular identifiers. TCRdb called the PCR reads again in MiXCR, with one record for every CDR3 protein. The sample records around 600,000 distinct CDR3 sequences, about 10% being singletons. Sample: PBMCs from the stem cell graft donor, taken from the stem cell graft. This chain connects TRBV6-1 to TRBJ1-6, with D maybe TRBD1 (6 bases). The TCR was taken from a human donor who donated a stem cell graft to a child with acute myeloid leukemia. The CDR3 bases are TGTGCCAGCAGTGCCAGGACGGGGGGCGGTTCACCCCTCCACTTT. This translates into CASSARTGGGSPLHF.